What follows are 17 T cell receptor beta chains derived from one specimen sequenced in a study of cytomegalovirus exposure and HLA in healthy donors. Primers included in the PCR were 60 Vbeta and 13 Jbeta primers. Sequencing was performed with immunoSEQ multiplex PCR; in TCRdb, only in-frame clones are kept and a portion is missing. Of roughly 200,000 clones in the sample, about 80% were seen once. Sequenced: PBMCs. These receptors originate from an older woman in good health and CMV-seropositive.

This chain connects TRBV4-2 to TRBJ2-3, with 8 bases aligning to TRBD2. Germline CDR1 reads LGHNA; CDR2 reads YNFKEQ. V was pared by 7 bases and J by 5 bases, with 11 bases of the junction left unmatched. The CDR3 totals 15 residues. The CDR3 loop reads CASTRPGGAGDTQYF. DNA of the CDR3: TGTGCCAGCACCCGTCCCGGGGGGGCTGGAGATACGCAGTATTTT.

The chain recombines TRBV28 with TRBJ2-5, with D possibly being TRBD2 (7 bases). CDR1 and CDR2 from the germline V gene are MDHEN and SYDVKM. V gave up 7 bases and J gave up 3 bases, with 18 bases separating them. The CDR3 is 15 residues long. The chain's CDR3 is CASISTGGLKETQYF. DNA of the CDR3: TGTGCCAGCATCTCAACGGGGGGCCTGAAAGAGACCCAGTACTTC.

This clone has just one count. This sequence joins TRBV7-3 and TRBJ2-1, with 8 bases aligning to TRBD2. The CDR3 length is 15 residues. V lost 5 bases to trimming and J lost 1 base; unmatched junction nucleotides: 4. Germline V lookup: CDR1 SGHTA, CDR2 FQGTGA. The CDR3, as DNA: TGTGCCAGCAGCCCGGGACTAGGGTCCTACAATGAGCAGTTCTTC. This sequence encodes CASSPGLGSYNEQFF. The full variable domain, rest sourced from reference TRBV7-3 and TRBJ2-1, is GAGVSQTPSNKVTEKGKYVELRCDPISGHTALYWYRQSLGQGPEFLIYFQGTGAADDSGLPNDRFFAVRPEGSVSTLKIQRTERGDSAVYLCASSPGLGSYNEQFFGPGTRLTVL.

The V and J genes are TRBV5-4 and TRBJ2-3, with 8 bases fitting TRBD2. The CDR3 totals 16 residues. CDR1 and CDR2 (germline): SGHNT, YYREEE (reference sequence). The V segment lost 1 base and the J segment 2 bases; nucleotides outside the gene matches: 6. The CDR3 DNA sequence: TGTGCCAGCAGCTTGAAAAGCGGGGGCTACACAGATACGCAGTATTTT. Its protein product is CASSLKSGGYTDTQYF. The whole variable domain, remainder taken from reference TRBV5-4 and TRBJ2-3, is ETGVTQSPTHLIKTRGQQVTLRCSSQSGHNTVSWYQQALGQGPQFIFQYYREEENGRGNFPPRFSGLQFPNYSSELNVNALELDDSALYLCASSLKSGGYTDTQYFGPGTRLTVL.

The rearrangement uses TRBV27 and TRBJ1-3, with D perhaps matching TRBD1 (5 bases). This CDR3 has 19 residues. V shed 2 bases and J shed 3 bases, with 23 bases lying between them. From germline, CDR1 is MNHEY and CDR2 SMNVEV (reference sequence). CDR3 bases: TGTGCCAGCAGTTTAATGGGTGAGGCAGGGTATTGGTTTGGAAACACCATATATTTT. Translating gives CASSLMGEAGYWFGNTIYF.

The chain joins TRBV9 to TRBJ1-4, with TRBD1 as a possible D gene (5 bases). V was shortened by 2 bases and J by 4 bases, with 9 bases between the two germline ends. CDR1 and CDR2 (germline): SGDLS, YYNGEE. This CDR3 is built from 14 residues. This chain's CDR3 is CASSVEGINEKLFF. CDR3 DNA: TGTGCCAGCAGCGTGGAGGGGATTAATGAAAAACTGTTTTTT.

This clone was seen only a few times. The V call is TRBV10-3, the J call TRBJ2-7; TRBD1 matches 12 bases. Germline CDR1 ENHRY, CDR2 SYGVKD. The CDR3 is made up of 16 amino acids. Trimming removed 7 bases from V and 7 bases from J; junction bases left unmatched: 14. CDR3: CAITGTGGGQLGEQYF. The CDR3 nucleotides read TGTGCCATCACCGGGACAGGGGGCGGACAGCTGGGAGAGCAGTACTTC.

The J gene is TRBJ2-6, the V gene TRBV27; possibly TRBD1 for D (6 bases). The CDR3 sequence is 15 residues long. The germline V gene has CDR1 MNHEY and CDR2 SMNVEV (reference sequence). V dropped 6 bases and J dropped 4 bases, with 13 bases sitting between them. CDR3: CASRTPGAGANVLTF. CDR3 nucleotide sequence: TGTGCCAGCAGGACCCCAGGGGCCGGGGCCAACGTCCTGACTTTC.

J is TRBJ2-7 and V is TRBV9; D gene uncertain. The germline V gene has CDR1 SGDLS and CDR2 YYNGEE. This CDR3 has 14 residues. Trimming cost V 0 bases and J 5 bases, with 12 bases left between them. CDR3 loop: CASSVGSRSNEQYF. The CDR3 bases are TGTGCCAGCAGCGTAGGATCTAGGTCCAACGAGCAGTACTTC.

The chain couples TRBV5-1 to TRBJ2-7; D may be TRBD1 (6 bases). Germline V gives CDR1 SGHRS, CDR2 YFSETQ. CDR3 size: 12 residues. V shed 3 bases and J shed 5 bases, with 9 bases lying between them. The CDR3 protein is CASSSTGHEQYF. DNA of the CDR3: TGCGCCAGCAGCTCAACAGGGCACGAGCAGTACTTC.

The genes are TRBV10-3 and TRBJ2-2; 9 positions match TRBD1. The CDR3 totals 14 residues. J was trimmed by 4 bases and V by 6 bases; bases with no gene match: 3. From germline, CDR1 is ENHRY and CDR2 SYGVKD. DNA of the CDR3: TGTGCCATCAGACGGACAGGGGCCACCGGGGAGCTGTTTTTT. Its protein product is CAIRRTGATGELFF.

This chain links TRBV6-5 with TRBJ2-4, with D perhaps TRBD1 (5 bases). V lost 0 bases to trimming and J lost 8 bases, with 11 bases between them. The CDR3 spans 14 residues. Germline V gene data show CDR1 as MNHEY and CDR2 as SVGAGI. CDR3 amino acids: CASSYSDTAHIQYF. The CDR3 DNA reads as TGTGCCAGCAGTTACTCGGACACCGCCCACATTCAGTACTTC.

The rearrangement uses TRBV18 and TRBJ1-5; tentative D call: TRBD1 (6 bases). CDR3 size: 15 residues. V was shortened by 2 bases and J by 5 bases, with 13 bases between the two germline ends. Germline CDR1 is KGHSH and CDR2 is LQKENI. DNA of the CDR3: TGTGCCAGCTCACCAAGGGGACAACGAGATCAGCCCCAGCATTTT. It encodes CASSPRGQRDQPQHF.

The CDR3 here is CASSLQGAEGANVLTF. Written as DNA, the CDR3 is TGTGCCAGCAGCCTACAGGGGGCAGAGGGGGCCAACGTCCTGACTTTC. The chain is built from TRBV28 and TRBJ2-6; 9 positions match TRBD1. The CDR3 extends over 16 amino acids. V was clipped by 6 bases and J by 4 bases; unmatched bases: 7. Germline CDR1 MDHEN, CDR2 SYDVKM.

The chain carries TRBV6-5 and TRBJ1-4, with TRBD1 identical over 10 bases. The V gene's germline CDR1 is MNHEY and CDR2 SVGAGI. This CDR3 region has 15 residues. The ends lost 6 bases at V and 13 bases at J; junction bases unmatched: 14. As DNA, the CDR3 is TGTGCCAGCAGGCCCACCGGGACAGGGGTGAACGGACTGTTTTTT. Its protein product is CASRPTGTGVNGLFF.

This chain links TRBV9 with TRBJ1-1; 8 nucleotides line up with TRBD1. Trimming cost V 3 bases and J 5 bases; bases outside gene matches: 6. This CDR3 comprises 14 residues. From germline, CDR1 is SGDLS and CDR2 YYNGEE. CDR3 amino acids: CASSGRQGRTEAFF. In DNA, the CDR3 is TGTGCCAGCAGCGGCAGACAGGGGCGTACTGAAGCTTTCTTT.

This clone was picked up one time. This chain links TRBV15 with TRBJ1-5, with D unresolved. Germline V gene data show CDR1 as LNHNV and CDR2 as YYDKDF (reference sequence). This CDR3 is 14 amino acids long. Trimming left V 4 bases short and J 1 base short, with 8 bases between. CDR3: CATSTQRSNQPQHF. In DNA, the CDR3 is TGTGCCACCAGCACACAGAGAAGCAATCAGCCCCAGCATTTT.